The subject of this entry is one T cell receptor beta chain. Researchers sorted naive CD8 T cells as cells that were CD8+CD4-CCR7+CD45RA+. Germline assignment: CDR1 LGHNA and CDR2 YSLEER. The length of the CDR3 is 14 residues. J lost 3 bases, V lost 1 base, and 2 bases had no gene match. TCRdb itself ran the PCR reads through MiXCR, one entry per CDR3 protein. The sample carries 100,000 or so distinct CDR3 sequences, under 40% recorded once. The data derive from a study of molecular identifiers for immune sequencing clone quantification. The chain employs TRBV4-3 and TRBJ2-7, with 8 positions matching TRBD1. Sequencing used naive CD8+ T cells from blood, with Jurkat cell RNA spiked in. Subset noted: FACS-sorted CD8+CD4-CCR7+CD45RA+ naive T cells. This TCR was sampled from a human donor in good health. Some libraries in this study had Jurkat cell RNA spiked in. CDR3 nucleotides: TGCGCCAGCAGCCAAGCCAGGGGGCTCTACGAGCAGTACTTC. Encoded protein: CASSQARGLYEQYF.